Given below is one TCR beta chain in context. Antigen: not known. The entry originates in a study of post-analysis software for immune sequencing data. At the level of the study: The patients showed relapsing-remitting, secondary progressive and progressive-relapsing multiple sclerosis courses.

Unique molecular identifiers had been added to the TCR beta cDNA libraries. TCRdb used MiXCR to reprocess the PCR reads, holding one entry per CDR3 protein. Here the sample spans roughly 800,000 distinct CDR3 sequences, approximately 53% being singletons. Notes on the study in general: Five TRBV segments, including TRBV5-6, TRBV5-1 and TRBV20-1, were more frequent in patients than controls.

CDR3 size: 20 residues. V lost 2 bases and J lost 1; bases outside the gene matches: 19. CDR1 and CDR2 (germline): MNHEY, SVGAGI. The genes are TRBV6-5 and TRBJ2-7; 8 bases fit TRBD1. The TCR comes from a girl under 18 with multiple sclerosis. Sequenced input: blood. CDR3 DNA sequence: TGTGCCAGCAGTTACCCCGGACAGGGACCTCGAGGTTCTGGATCCTACGAGCAGTACTTC. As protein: CASSYPGQGPRGSGSYEQYF.